Only a few counts were recorded for the clone carrying this T cell receptor beta chain. Its antigen is unknown. The sample belongs to a study of Ad26.COV2.S vaccination and SARS-CoV-2 variants. As for treatment: some 20 received Ad26.COV2.S at low or high dose, single or two shots; 5 received placebo; per-sample allocation not given. Samples were taken on day 63 after the first vaccine or placebo injection. This CDR3 is built from 15 residues. The V gene's germline CDR1 is SGHNT and CDR2 YYREEE (reference sequence). After removal of 2 bases from V and 4 bases from J, the junction contained 9 bases not matched to a gene. Study-wide points: Placebo and vaccine recipients had non-spike TCR breadth that was similar. It was vaccine recipients, not placebo recipients, who had the higher spike-specific TCR breadth.

The repertoire was sequenced with immunoSEQ multiplex PCR; TCRdb's copy has only in-frame clones and lacks some. This sample has about 680,000 clones, with roughly 90% found just once. The TCR originated in a person between 18 and 60 years old who received the Ad26.COV2.S COVID-19 vaccine or a placebo. This material consisted of peripheral blood, taken in a trial of Ad26.COV2.S vaccine versus placebo. The chain links TRBV5-4 to TRBJ2-7; 7 bases are shared with TRBD1. CDR3 sequence (DNA): TGTGCCAGCAGCTTAGACAGGGACCTGAGGTACGAGCAGTACTTC. Translated, it gives CASSLDRDLRYEQYF.